Presented here are 18 T cell receptor beta chains from one specimen sequenced in a study of T cells expressing NK-cell markers. Reanalyzing the 5' RACE reads, TCRdb keeps one entry per CDR3 protein, without DNA. The sample has roughly 180,000 distinct CDR3 sequences. Specimen: blood T cells: a sorted CD56 or NKG2C T cell subset, CD4+ or CD8+ T cells, or bulk PBMC T cells (not recorded which). All receptors derive from a woman between 18 and 70 years old in good health.

The J gene is TRBJ2-7, the V gene TRBV20-1; TCRdb reports TRBD1, a call that lacks DNA to check it against. This CDR3 comprises 14 residues. Germline V gene sequence: CDR1 DFQATT, CDR2 SNEGSKA (reference sequence). CDR3 sequence: CSAGRTGGLYEQYF.

The rearrangement uses TRBV6-5 and TRBJ1-1. In germline, CDR1 is MNHEY, CDR2 SVGAGI. The CDR3 runs to 14 residues. The CDR3 spells CASSYGGTDTEAFF.

V and J are TRBV19 and TRBJ2-7; the TRBD1 assignment by TCRdb is unverifiable without DNA. The CDR3 consists of 12 residues. CDR1 is LNHDA and CDR2 is SQIVND in the germline V gene (reference sequence). CDR3 protein: CASAGPIDEQYF.

V is TRBV29-1 and J is TRBJ2-3; TCRdb proposes TRBD1, but this gene call is untestable without DNA. This CDR3 is 15 amino acids long. Germline assignment: CDR1 SQVTM and CDR2 ANQGSEA. The CDR3 is CSTDRGWSSTDTQYF.

J is TRBJ1-6 and V is TRBV6-5. The CDR3 runs to 15 residues. Germline CDR1 MNHEY, CDR2 SVGAGI. CDR3 residues: CASSYSTGVRSPLHF.

The genes are TRBV30 and TRBJ2-4; TCRdb proposes TRBD1, but this gene call is untestable without DNA. There are 12 residues in the CDR3. The germline V gene encodes CDR1 GTSNPN and CDR2 SVGIG (reference sequence). This chain's CDR3 is CAWGRGPGIQYF.

The chain recombines TRBV7-8 with TRBJ1-6; the TRBD1 assignment by TCRdb is unverifiable without DNA. Per germline, CDR1 SGHVS and CDR2 FQNEAQ. This CDR3 comprises 15 residues. This chain's CDR3 is CASSWGQGGGSPLHF.

CDR3 in amino acids: CASSPGATNEKLFF. This chain joins TRBV4-2 and TRBJ1-4. Germline V CDR1 and CDR2: LGHNA, YNFKEQ. The CDR3 has 14 amino acids.

The CDR3 here is CSASGTAALEQYF. V and J are TRBV20-1 and TRBJ2-7; the D gene TCRdb calls, TRBD2, cannot be checked with no DNA. The germline CDR1 and CDR2 sequences are DFQATT and SNEGSKA (reference sequence). The CDR3 has 13 amino acids.

This chain links TRBV7-8 with TRBJ2-1. The CDR3 totals 17 residues. Germline CDR1 is SGHVS and CDR2 is FQNEAQ. The CDR3 spells CASSLGRLRGSPNEQFF.

V is TRBV18 and J is TRBJ2-1; absent DNA, TCRdb's TRBD1 call cannot be checked. CDR3 length: 16 residues. Germline V gene sequence: CDR1 KGHSH, CDR2 LQKENI. The CDR3 spells CASSPISGAAYNEQFF.

The chain joins TRBV6-5 to TRBJ2-3; TCRdb's D call, TRBD2, is unchecked because there is no DNA. Germline lookup yields CDR1 MNHEY and CDR2 SVGAGI. This CDR3 comprises 16 residues. CDR3 protein: CASSSQRPPLADTQYF.

The chain couples TRBV12-3 or TRBV12-4 to TRBJ2-4; TCRdb's D call of TRBD1 is untestable without DNA. The CDR3 covers 13 residues. The CDR3 reads CASSFVQGNIQYF.

The V gene is TRBV29-1, the J gene TRBJ2-5; TCRdb names TRBD1, which stays unverified in the absence of DNA. The germline V gene encodes CDR1 SQVTM and CDR2 ANQGSEA. CDR3 length equals 13 residues. The CDR3 here is CSAGQGIRETQYF.

J is TRBJ2-4 and V is TRBV5-1; the D call from TCRdb, TRBD1, cannot be confirmed without DNA. The CDR3 is made up of 13 amino acids. Germline CDR1 and CDR2: SGHRS and YFSETQ. This CDR3 reads CASSSIRGDIQYF.

The rearrangement joins TRBV7-3 to TRBJ1-1. CDR3 size: 13 residues. Germline CDR1 is SGHTA and CDR2 is FQGTGA. The CDR3 loop is CASSLTENTEAFF.

The genes are TRBV20-1 and TRBJ1-1; without DNA, the TCRdb call of TRBD1 cannot be checked. The CDR3 length is 14 residues. CDR1 is DFQATT, CDR2 SNEGSKA, per germline (reference sequence). The CDR3 here is CSAKTGGLNTEAFF.

V and J are TRBV6-1 and TRBJ1-5. CDR1 and CDR2 from the germline V gene are MNHNS and SASEGT. The CDR3 has 12 residues. The CDR3 sequence is CASAVKDQPQHF.